These 19 T cell receptor beta chains share one sample of origin, sequenced in a study of breast tumors, draining lymph nodes, adjacent tissues. TCRdb re-called the multiplex PCR reads through MiXCR, storing one row per CDR3 protein. The table records around 14,000 distinct CDR3 sequences, roughly 55% of them present only once. The sequencing input was tumor-adjacent breast tissue. These receptors came from a female donor with breast cancer. Some clones in this sample may be carry-over from other donors' samples.

As regards this clonotype: The junction departs from the called germline gene at one end, perhaps through a read error. This chain uses TRBV5-5 with TRBJ2-7; 9 bases are shared with TRBD1. Germline lookup yields CDR1 SGHKS and CDR2 YYEKEE (reference sequence). The CDR3 length is 14 residues. The CDR3 loop is CASSHRDRAYEQYF. CDR3 nucleotides: TGCGCCAGCAGCCACCGGGACAGGGCCTACGAGCAGTACTTC.

This clonotype was observed many times. A much larger clone is a single base away; this may be a read error. Since no conserved phenylalanine or tryptophan closes the CDR3, a read error is the likely cause. The rearrangement uses TRBV20-1 and TRBJ2-1; the D is unclear. Between the trimmed V and J ends, which lost 0 bases and 10 bases, there was a span of 4 bases. CDR3 length equals 10 residues. Per germline, CDR1 DFQATT and CDR2 SNEGSKA (reference sequence). In nucleotides, the CDR3 is TGCAGTGCTAGAGAGGTGGAGCAGTTCTCC. It is translated as CSAREVEQFS.

The chain is built from TRBV13 and TRBJ1-2; D gene ambiguous. V was clipped by 5 bases and J by 6 bases, with 16 bases between them. CDR3 length equals 14 residues. CDR1 and CDR2 from the germline V gene are PRHDT and FYEKMQ (reference sequence). Here the CDR3 DNA reads TGTGCCAGCAGCCCACCCCCGACGAGAGATGGCTACACCTTC. Residues: CASSPPPTRDGYTF.

The chain is built from TRBV6-4 and TRBJ1-5, with a tentative D call TRBD1 (5 bases). V was clipped by 8 bases and J by 7 bases, with 15 bases between them. The CDR3 is made up of 13 amino acids. From germline, CDR1 is MRHNA and CDR2 SNTAGT. The CDR3: CASGGVVEQPQHF. The CDR3, as DNA: TGTGCCAGCGGGGGGGTGGTGGAACAGCCCCAGCATTTT.

Remarks on this clonotype: One end of the junction does not line up with germline, which may come from a read error. For the CDR3, the DNA is TGTGCCAGCAGCCTAGCGGCAGGCGACACAGATACGCAGTATTTT. Its translation is CASSLAAGDTDTQYF. The rearrangement uses TRBV7-6 and TRBJ2-3; 7 bases match TRBD2. CDR1 is SGHVS, CDR2 FNYEAQ, per germline. CDR3 length: 15 amino acids.

V usage is TRBV5-4 and J usage is TRBJ2-1; 8 bases match TRBD1. The J segment lost 4 bases and the V segment lost 0 bases, leaving 9 bases of the junction unmatched. The CDR3 contains 17 residues. CDR1 and CDR2 (germline): SGHNT, YYREEE (reference sequence). The CDR3 DNA follows: TGTGCCAGCAGCTTGGATGCGACAGGGGCCCTTTACAATGAGCAGTTCTTC. It translates to CASSLDATGALYNEQFF. Full variable domain (missing parts from reference TRBV5-4 and TRBJ2-1): ETGVTQSPTHLIKTRGQQVTLRCSSQSGHNTVSWYQQALGQGPQFIFQYYREEENGRGNFPPRFSGLQFPNYSSELNVNALELDDSALYLCASSLDATGALYNEQFFGPGTRLTVL.

To note about this clonotype: One end of the junction fails to match germline, which may point to a read error. The J gene is TRBJ2-5, the V gene TRBV5-1; D possibly corresponds to TRBD2 (6 bases). The CDR3 has 16 residues. Germline CDR1 is SGHRS and CDR2 is YFSETQ. The CDR3, as DNA: TGTGCCAGCAGAAGGATTAGCGGATTCCCGCAAGAGACCCAGTACTTC. This encodes CASRRISGFPQETQYF.

This clonotype was seen a few times. The V call is TRBV12-3 or TRBV12-4, the J call TRBJ2-3, with 11 bases identical to TRBD2. The CDR3 consists of 16 residues. With 6 bases clipped from V and 4 bases from J, the junction kept 9 bases outside the gene matches. CDR3 protein: CASSANSGRASDTQYF. Here the CDR3 DNA reads TGTGCCAGCAGCGCTAATAGCGGGAGGGCTTCAGATACGCAGTATTTT.

The chain joins TRBV12-3 or TRBV12-4 to TRBJ2-7, with a weak D call TRBD2 (6 bases). The CDR3 runs 14 residues. Trimming left V 6 bases short and J 0 bases short, with 12 bases between. The CDR3 loop is CASSRGGSSYEQYF. The CDR3 nucleotides are TGTGCCAGCAGCCGCGGAGGGAGCTCCTACGAGCAGTACTTC.

This clonotype is large. The CDR3 sequence is CASSYSPTSGRGNEQFF. CDR3 DNA: TGTGCCAGCAGTTACTCCCCGACTAGCGGGAGAGGCAATGAGCAGTTCTTC. J is TRBJ2-1 and V is TRBV6-5; 12 nucleotides agree with TRBD2. The CDR3 sequence is 17 residues long. Trimming cost V 0 bases and J 6 bases; bases outside gene matches: 6. Per germline, CDR1 MNHEY and CDR2 SVGAGI.

This clonotype has at least ten counts. Since a much larger clone is just one base distant, this may be a read error. The rearrangement links TRBV20-1 to TRBJ2-1; 8 nucleotides line up with TRBD1. The CDR3 has 14 amino acids. CDR1 is DFQATT, CDR2 SNEGSKA, per germline (reference sequence). This CDR3 reads CSARDRVSYTEQFF. The CDR3 coding sequence is TGCAGTGCTAGGGACAGGGTCTCCTACACTGAGCAGTTCTTC.

The sample holds many counts of this clonotype. The rearrangement joins TRBV20-1 to TRBJ2-1, with D possibly being TRBD1 (6 bases). CDR1 and CDR2 from the germline V gene are DFQATT and SNEGSKA (reference sequence). CDR3 length equals 15 residues. The V and J ends lost 0 bases and 3 bases respectively, with 12 bases between them. The CDR3 DNA reads TGCAGTGCTAGAGATGCAGGGGAGTACTACAATGAGCAGTTCTTC. It is translated as CSARDAGEYYNEQFF.

The chain couples TRBV6-1 to TRBJ2-1; 9 nucleotides line up with TRBD1. Looked up from germline, CDR1 is MNHNS and CDR2 is SASEGT. V lost 6 bases to trimming and J lost 15 bases; unmatched junction nucleotides: 6. CDR3 length equals 11 residues. Written as DNA, the CDR3 is TGTGCCAGCAGAACAGGGACAGGGTGGTTCTTC. Translation gives CASRTGTGWFF.

This clonotype was detected ten times or more. V usage is TRBV7-6 and J usage is TRBJ2-1; D is unresolved. Between the trimmed V and J ends, which lost 5 bases and 0 bases, there was a span of 14 bases. Germline V gene data show CDR1 as SGHVS and CDR2 as FNYEAQ. This CDR3 spans 16 amino acids. CDR3 coding DNA: TGTGCCAGCAGCCCCACCTTAGGAAGCTCCTACAATGAGCAGTTCTTC. This encodes CASSPTLGSSYNEQFF.

Relative to its sample, this clonotype is medium-sized. The chain is built from TRBV6-6 and TRBJ1-5; D perhaps matches TRBD1 (5 bases). With 6 bases removed from V and 5 bases from J, the gap between germline ends came to 11 bases. CDR1 and CDR2 from the germline V gene are MNHNY and SVGAGI (reference sequence). This CDR3 is 13 amino acids long. The CDR3: CASSQGPHQPQHF. DNA of the CDR3: TGTGCCAGCAGCCAGGGACCCCATCAGCCCCAGCATTTT.

V usage is TRBV6-4 and J usage is TRBJ2-2, with 9 bases identical to TRBD2. J gave up 5 bases and V 6 bases, and 10 bases lay outside the gene matches. The CDR3 sequence is 16 residues long. From germline, CDR1 is MRHNA and CDR2 SNTAGT. In DNA, the CDR3 is TGTGCCAGCAGGGGACATAGCGGGAGTCGAACCGGGGAGCTGTTTTTT. Residues: CASRGHSGSRTGELFF.

This clonotype was seen ten or more times. The chain recombines TRBV6-6 with TRBJ1-1; TRBD1 might be the D (6 bases). Germline V gene sequence: CDR1 MNHNY, CDR2 SVGAGI (reference sequence). Trimming stripped 6 bases from V and 8 bases from J, with 10 bases between. CDR3 length: 11 residues. This chain's CDR3 is CASREQGEAFF. The CDR3 DNA is TGTGCCAGCAGAGAACAGGGCGAAGCTTTCTTT.

This clonotype was picked up a small number of times. The gene calls are TRBV28 and TRBJ1-1; D unclear. CDR3 size: 14 residues. CDR1 and CDR2 (germline): MDHEN, SYDVKM. The CDR3, as DNA: TGTGCTAGCTTCCCCGGCTTCATGAACACTGAAGCTTTCTTT. As protein: CASFPGFMNTEAFF.

This clonotype is medium-sized within its sample. The rearrangement uses TRBV7-8 and TRBJ1-5; D might be TRBD1 (5 bases). Trimming removed 1 base from V and 5 bases from J, with 15 bases in between. Germline V CDR1 and CDR2: SGHVS, FQNEAQ. CDR3 length: 16 amino acids. The CDR3 DNA is TGTGCCAGCAGCTTAGTTGGGGGGTTCTCCGATCAGCCCCAGCATTTT. Its translation is CASSLVGGFSDQPQHF.